This passage covers 26 T cell receptor beta chains from one sample sequenced in a study of identical twins. TCRdb re-analysed the 5' RACE reads in MiXCR, keeping a single row per CDR3 protein. The sample has hundreds of thousands of distinct CDR3 sequences; approximately 7.3% are singletons. This sample also belongs to another study, concerning yellow fever vaccine responses in identical twins.

The material sequenced was CD8+ T cells sorted from blood. These receptors were taken from a woman between 18 and 30 years old in good health.

This clonotype was seen many times. The CDR3 DNA follows: TGTGCCAGCAGCTTAGCCCCAGCGGGGGCAAGCTACGAGCAGTACGTC. Protein product: CASSLAPAGASYEQYV. The V gene is TRBV11-2, the J gene TRBJ2-7; 8 nucleotides align to TRBD2. The CDR3 runs 16 residues. From germline, CDR1 is SGHAT and CDR2 FQNNGV. The ends lost 1 base at V and 3 bases at J; junction bases unmatched: 8.

The rearrangement uses TRBV5-6 and TRBJ1-1; no firm D call. The V end lost 4 bases, the J end lost 5 bases, and 9 bases lay between the germline ends. The CDR3 length is 12 residues. Germline CDR1 SGHDT, CDR2 YYEEEE. The CDR3 sequence is CASSRGVTEAFF. CDR3 nucleotides: TGTGCCAGCAGCCGCGGGGTAACTGAAGCTTTCTTT.

This clonotype has more than one count but fewer than ten. The chain recombines TRBV10-1 with TRBJ2-4, with D perhaps matching TRBD1 or TRBD2 (5 bases each). The CDR3 spans 15 residues. V was clipped by 0 bases and J by 9 bases, with 15 bases between them. The germline V gene has CDR1 WNHNN and CDR2 SYGVQD (reference sequence). CDR3 nucleotide sequence: TGCGCCAGCAGTGAGTCTGGGGCCGGAGAGGGCATTCAGTACTTC. Amino acid sequence: CASSESGAGEGIQYF.

The table lists this clonotype with a few counts. The chain carries TRBV7-2 and TRBJ2-3, with TRBD1 matching over 8 bases. The CDR3 extends over 17 amino acids. The V and J ends lost 2 bases and 0 bases, in that order; junction bases with no gene match: 7. Germline CDR1 reads SGHTA; CDR2 reads FQGNSA. CDR3 amino acids: CASSLPRQGPSTDTQYF. CDR3 bases: TGTGCCAGCAGCTTACCCCGACAGGGGCCTAGCACAGATACGCAGTATTTT.

This clonotype was counted a few times. The chain is built from TRBV6-5 and TRBJ2-3, with 9 nucleotides matching TRBD2. Germline CDR1 is MNHEY and CDR2 is SVGAGI. The trim removed 2 bases at V and 4 bases at J, leaving 4 bases unmatched. The CDR3 covers 15 residues. CDR3 sequence: CASSYAGGPADTQYF. CDR3 nucleotides: TGTGCCAGCAGTTACGCGGGAGGGCCTGCAGATACGCAGTATTTT.

This clonotype appeared many times. The genes are TRBV6-5 and TRBJ2-1; D is ambiguous. The germline gives CDR1 MNHEY, CDR2 SVGAGI. The CDR3 runs 11 residues. Trimming pared 9 bases from V and 5 bases from J, leaving 8 bases between. The CDR3: CASWTDNEQFF. The CDR3 bases are TGTGCCAGTTGGACGGACAATGAGCAGTTCTTC.

Concerning this clonotype itself: One end of the junction varies from germline; a read error may be responsible. The chain links TRBV20-1 to TRBJ2-7; the D gene is possibly TRBD2 (6 bases). This CDR3 is 11 amino acids long. CDR1 and CDR2 from the germline V gene are DFQATT and SNEGSKA (reference sequence). The CDR3 DNA sequence: TGCAGTGCGGGTAGCGGTACGTCACAGTACTTT. Amino acids: CSAGSGTSQYF.

This clonotype occurred many times. This chain connects TRBV13 to TRBJ2-1, with 12 bases identical to TRBD2. The CDR3 is made up of 15 amino acids. CDR1 and CDR2 from the germline V gene are PRHDT and FYEKMQ (reference sequence). V trimming: 5 bases; J trimming: 4 bases; junction bases outside the gene matches: 3. In DNA, the CDR3 is TGTGCCAGCAGCCCTAGCGGGAGGGCTTACAATGAGCAGTTCTTC. Protein product: CASSPSGRAYNEQFF.

This clonotype was found many times. The V gene is TRBV12-3 or TRBV12-4, the J gene TRBJ1-4; a weak D match, TRBD1 (6 bases). V was clipped by 3 bases and J by 8 bases, with 13 bases between them. This CDR3 has 14 amino acids. The CDR3 protein is CASSFNRAGEKLFF. CDR3 sequence (DNA): TGTGCCAGCAGTTTCAACAGGGCAGGAGAAAAACTGTTTTTT.

Ten or more counts support this clonotype. This chain links TRBV14 with TRBJ2-3; 8 bases fit TRBD2. V shed 2 bases, J shed 5 bases, and the junction held 12 bases outside the gene matches. The CDR3 contains 17 residues. Looked up from germline, CDR1 is SGHDN and CDR2 is FVKESK. The CDR3 DNA reads TGTGCCAGCAGCCAATGGGTAGTGGCGGGAGGAGAAGATACGCAGTATTTT. This codes for CASSQWVVAGGEDTQYF.

A word on this clonotype: The junction departs from the called germline gene at one end, perhaps through a read error. V is TRBV7-9 and J is TRBJ1-2; D might be TRBD1 (5 bases). Germline CDR1 SEHNR, CDR2 FQNEAQ (reference sequence). The length of the CDR3 is 11 residues. CDR3 DNA sequence: TGTGCCAGCAGCCCGGGGGAACTCCCTCGCTTC. As protein: CASSPGELPRF.

This clonotype has just a few counts. The chain couples TRBV28 to TRBJ2-2, with 10 positions matching TRBD2. This CDR3 region has 16 residues. With V trimmed by 5 bases and J by 1 base, 4 bases remained unmatched. The V gene's germline CDR1 is MDHEN and CDR2 SYDVKM. This chain's CDR3 is CASSTRTSGNTGELFF. CDR3 DNA: TGTGCCAGCAGTACCAGGACTAGCGGGAACACCGGGGAGCTGTTTTTT.

This clonotype has a count of ten or more. The chain combines TRBV5-6 with TRBJ2-2; 7 bases are shared with TRBD1. The germline gives CDR1 SGHDT, CDR2 YYEEEE. This CDR3 spans 16 amino acids. Unmatched junction bases numbered 9, after V lost 1 base and J lost 6 bases. The CDR3: CASSLRPDRVAGELFF. DNA for the CDR3: TGTGCCAGCAGCTTGCGTCCCGACAGGGTGGCCGGGGAGCTGTTTTTT.

This clonotype has at least ten counts. The chain links TRBV20-1 to TRBJ2-2; 13 bases are a match to TRBD2. V lost 7 bases, J lost 4 bases, and 15 bases stayed unmatched. The CDR3 is 18 residues long. Looked up from germline, CDR1 is DFQATT and CDR2 is SNEGSKA (reference sequence). CDR3 residues: CSEPSRLAGGEGTGELFF. In nucleotides, the CDR3 is TGCAGTGAGCCCTCTAGACTAGCGGGGGGAGAGGGCACCGGGGAGCTGTTTTTT.

This clonotype was counted ten times or more. Written as DNA, the CDR3 is TGTGCCAGCAGTTACAAAGGGATAGAAACCGGGGAGCTGTTTTTT. Translating gives CASSYKGIETGELFF. The V gene is TRBV6-2 or TRBV6-3, the J gene TRBJ2-2; D is unresolved. Germline loops: CDR1 MNHEY, CDR2 SVGEGT. This CDR3 comprises 15 residues. V was cut by 2 bases and J by 5 bases, with 12 bases left in between.

This clonotype was seen at least ten times. V and J are TRBV11-2 and TRBJ1-4; D not resolved. CDR1 is SGHAT and CDR2 is FQNNGV in the germline V gene. Trimming removed 6 bases at V and 7 bases at J, with 12 bases between. The CDR3 contains 13 residues. Written as DNA, the CDR3 is TGTGCCAGCAGGACACCGGGCGGTGAAAAACTGTTTTTT. Its translation is CASRTPGGEKLFF.

The chain employs TRBV11-2 and TRBJ2-1, with 8 bases that match TRBD2. After removal of 1 base from V and 7 bases from J, the junction contained 6 bases not matched to a gene. CDR3 length: 15 amino acids. Germline V CDR1 and CDR2: SGHAT, FQNNGV. CDR3 DNA sequence: TGTGCCAGCAGCTTAGCAGCGGGGGAGTTAAATGAGCAGTTCTTC. It translates to CASSLAAGELNEQFF.

At least ten counts were recorded for this clonotype. V is TRBV4-2 and J is TRBJ2-3, with D possibly TRBD1 on 5 matching bases. The CDR3 totals 16 residues. Germline-derived CDR1 and CDR2 are LGHNA and YNFKEQ. The V end lost 4 bases, the J end lost 2 bases, and 16 bases lay between the germline ends. DNA for the CDR3: TGTGCCAGCAGCCCAACGGAACAGGCGTACACAGATACGCAGTATTTT. Its translation is CASSPTEQAYTDTQYF.

This clonotype was counted between two and nine times. V gene TRBV15 combines with J gene TRBJ1-4, with D unresolved. The CDR3 loop spans 15 amino acids. Trimming removed 0 bases from V and 0 bases from J, with 5 bases in between. Germline values: CDR1 LNHNV, CDR2 YYDKDF (reference sequence). CDR3 region: CATSRDLATNEKLFF. The CDR3 DNA reads as TGTGCCACCAGCAGAGACCTTGCAACTAATGAAAAACTGTTTTTT. Variable domain in full (rest from reference TRBV15 and TRBJ1-4): DAMVIQNPRYQVTQFGKPVTLSCSQTLNHNVMYWYQQKSSQAPKLLFHYYDKDFNNEADTPDNFQSRRPNTSFCFLDIRSPGLGDTAMYLCATSRDLATNEKLFFGSGTQLSVL.

This clonotype was observed a handful of times. The V gene is TRBV11-2, the J gene TRBJ2-5; D tentatively reads TRBD1 or TRBD2 (7 bases each). Trimming removed 0 bases from V and 3 bases from J, with 11 bases in between. Germline V gene sequence: CDR1 SGHAT, CDR2 FQNNGV. The CDR3 extends over 15 amino acids. CDR3 residues: CASSLDPGGEETQYF. The DNA for the CDR3 is TGTGCCAGCAGCTTAGATCCAGGGGGGGAAGAGACCCAGTACTTC.

J is TRBJ2-7 and V is TRBV20-1; D may be TRBD2 (6 bases). Trimming took off 6 bases at V and 2 bases at J, with 14 bases between the two ends. Germline-derived CDR1 and CDR2 are DFQATT and SNEGSKA (reference sequence). The CDR3 is made up of 13 amino acids. The CDR3 DNA sequence: TGCAGTGCCCTGGACTATGGGACCTACGAGCAGTACTTC. Its protein is CSALDYGTYEQYF.

This clonotype has just a few counts. The genes are TRBV9 and TRBJ1-1; the match to TRBD1 covers 11 bases. The CDR3 sequence is 15 residues long. Germline V gene data show CDR1 as SGDLS and CDR2 as YYNGEE. The trim removed 4 bases at V and 5 bases at J, leaving 7 bases unmatched. The chain's CDR3 is CASSLKGTGGTEAFF. The CDR3 DNA is TGTGCCAGCAGCCTAAAGGGGACAGGGGGTACTGAAGCTTTCTTT.

In its sample, this clonotype was seen many times. This chain uses TRBV7-2 with TRBJ2-1, with 11 positions matching TRBD2. This CDR3 contains 17 residues. The trim removed 5 bases at V and 4 bases at J, leaving 10 bases unmatched. Germline lookup yields CDR1 SGHTA and CDR2 FQGNSA. CDR3 nucleotide sequence: TGTGCCAGCAGCCCCCTCGCCGGGACTAGCGGTTACAATGAGCAGTTCTTC. Translated: CASSPLAGTSGYNEQFF.

This clonotype was picked up a small number of times. The V call is TRBV4-2, the J call TRBJ2-5; the match to TRBD2 covers 12 bases. The CDR3 totals 16 residues. Germline trimming cut 6 bases from V and 1 base from J; bases unmatched to any gene: 6. CDR1 and CDR2 from the germline V gene are LGHNA and YNFKEQ. The CDR3 region has the DNA TGTGCCAGCAGTCTAGGACTAGCGGGGCGCCAAGAGACCCAGTACTTC. Its protein is CASSLGLAGRQETQYF.

This clonotype was seen only a few times. The chain uses TRBV7-8 and TRBJ2-2; 7 bases map to TRBD1. Germline CDR1 reads SGHVS; CDR2 reads FQNEAQ. CDR3 length equals 14 residues. Trimming at V came to 5 bases and at J to 9 bases, leaving 9 bases not matched to a gene. The CDR3 bases are TGTGCCAGCAGCCAAAGAACAGGGGCCAGGGAGCTGTTTTTT. Translation: CASSQRTGARELFF.

The table lists this clonotype with a few counts. This chain joins TRBV7-9 and TRBJ2-2; D gene unclear. Trimming left V 7 bases short and J 4 bases short, with 16 bases between. CDR1 SEHNR and CDR2 FQNEAQ come from the germline V gene (reference sequence). This CDR3 is built from 15 residues. The CDR3 sequence: CASTDFGSPTGELFF. Here the CDR3 DNA reads TGTGCCAGCACCGACTTTGGTAGCCCCACCGGGGAGCTGTTTTTT.